Described below is a single T cell receptor beta chain sequence and its context. No antigen is known for it. No much larger clone exists at a distance of one base, and base qualities are not known. The data were produced on an Illumina HiSeq 1500. The public reads were reprocessed in TCRdb via fastp at Q25 and MiXCR, keeping in-frame beta chains. Rows matching on CDR3 protein sequence are summarized as one entry with the most common DNA and genes. The sample table holds 100,000 to 150,000 distinct CDR3 sequences, of which over 30% were seen once. Of the sample, 58% falls within the top ten clones. The data stem from a study of T cell repertoires in cytomegalovirus infection (dated by TCRdb to about 2019). With respect to the entire study: Peptide stimulations targeted recently identified HLA-C-restricted CMV epitopes, whose presentation resists viral immunomodulation, together with well-studied HLA-B-restricted epitopes. Because public TCR beta signatures pointed to carriage of CMV infection together with the matching HLA type, the HLA type of each donor mattered for the analysis. The paper as a whole reports these results and caveats: The ex vivo response was dominated by HLA-C-restricted CMV-specific TCR beta clonotypes, which also provided the single most frequent clonotype in two of eight donors. In both this cohort and an independent roughly 330-donor cohort, the cumulative frequency of public TCR beta family members distinguished carriers of CMV infection plus the relevant HLA type.

Explained via the paper, the treatment or condition label denotes: in vitro stimulation with specific CMV peptide epitopes to enrich CMV-specific T cells. The CDR3 sequence holds 14 residues, the cysteine and phenylalanine included. Only the CDR3 DNA is retained, 42 bases long and in frame from the first base. V sheds 7 bases and J sheds 3 bases, leaving 14 bases between their ends. CDR1 is given as SGHRS and CDR2 as YFSETQ, both from the germline V gene. The origin of this receptor is a human donor in good health (CMV status not recorded). Some clones in this sample may be carry-over from other donors' samples. The rearranged segments are TRBV5-1 and TRBJ2-1, with no confidently assigned D gene. Sample: CD8+ T cells from cultured PBMCs, taken from culture after CMV antigen stimulation. The encoded CDR3 is CASGTPADYNEQFF. Here is the DNA: TGCGCCAGCGGCACCCCCGCAGACTACAATGAGCAGTTCTTC.